This TCR beta chain derives from a study of PD-1 blockade in classical Hodgkin lymphoma. V lost 0 bases, J lost 1 base, and 4 bases lay in between. The CDR3 contains 13 residues. Per the germline V gene, CDR1 is SGDLS and CDR2 is YYNGEE. All patients experienced relapse after autologous stem cell transplantation, and brentuximab vedotin exposure was variable. Best outcomes ranged across complete response, partial response and progressive disease. Profiling relied on immunoSEQ multiplex PCR, and the TCRdb table lists in-frame clones only, not all of them. Of roughly 14,000 clones in the sample, roughly 86% are singletons; the top ten hold approximately 4.3%. This clone has a handful of counts. What it binds is unknown. This same CDR3 is encoded by further DNA sequences in the sample. Whole-study findings and limits: Significant TCR diversity gains by C4D1 occurred in CD4+ but not CD8+ cells.

This sequence was found in a human donor with classical Hodgkin lymphoma. This chain joins TRBV9 and TRBJ1-1, with D uncertain. The sequences come from peripheral blood mononuclear cells (PBMCs), collected at baseline. CDR3 region: CASSVEGNTEAFF. Here the CDR3 DNA reads TGTGCCAGCAGCGTAGAAGGGAACACTGAAGCTTTCTTT.